A selection of T cell receptor beta chains follows, all from one sample in a study of blood T cells in healthy people across ages. MiXCR, run by TCRdb on the 5' RACE reads, gives a single entry per CDR3 protein. The sample has about 840,000 distinct CDR3 sequences; roughly 29% are singletons. A further study also used this sample, focusing on T cells of mothers and their children.

The sequenced sample consisted of blood. Receptor source: a woman between 35 and 50 years old in good health. CDR3s include the opening cysteine and the closing phenylalanine or tryptophan. The D gene is left open where the match is weak. Clone size is stated in some rows and not others, as once, few, many or a class when expanded.

d_call: TRBD2
j_call: TRBJ2-5
v_call: TRBV5-1
clone_size: few
cdr3_aa: CASSLQTSGRETQYF
cdr3_nt: TGCGCCAGCAGCTTGCAAACTAGCGGCAGAGAGACCCAGTACTTC

d_call: TRBD1
j_call: TRBJ1-4
v_call: TRBV28
clone_size: -
cdr3_aa: CASSPDRFDEKLFF
cdr3_nt: TGTGCCAGCAGTCCGGACAGGTTTGACGAAAAACTGTTTTTT

d_call: -
j_call: TRBJ1-6
v_call: TRBV12-3/TRBV12-4
clone_size: -
cdr3_aa: CASSSNNPKRGSPLHF
cdr3_nt: TGTGCCAGCAGTTCTAATAACCCCAAGAGGGGTTCACCCCTCCACTTT

d_call: -
j_call: TRBJ1-4
v_call: TRBV4-1
clone_size: -
cdr3_aa: CASSQGDEERKLFF
cdr3_nt: TGCGCCAGCAGCCAAGGAGACGAGGAGCGAAAACTGTTTTTT

d_call: TRBD1
j_call: TRBJ2-3
v_call: TRBV28
clone_size: many
cdr3_aa: CASSLGDSRTDTQYF
cdr3_nt: TGTGCCAGCAGTTTGGGGGACAGTCGCACAGATACGCAGTATTTT

d_call: TRBD1
j_call: TRBJ2-7
v_call: TRBV15
clone_size: once
cdr3_aa: CAAGRDWTGGYEQYF
cdr3_nt: TGTGCCGCCGGCAGAGATTGGACAGGGGGCTACGAGCAGTACTTC

d_call: -
j_call: TRBJ1-1
v_call: TRBV4-1
clone_size: few
cdr3_aa: CASSQAQGDAKAFF
cdr3_nt: TGCGCCAGCAGCCAAGCCCAAGGGGACGCCAAAGCTTTCTTT

d_call: -
j_call: TRBJ2-7
v_call: TRBV29-1
clone_size: many
cdr3_aa: CSARQVGYEQYF
cdr3_nt: TGCAGCGCAAGACAGGTGGGCTACGAGCAGTACTTC

d_call: -
j_call: TRBJ2-7
v_call: TRBV6-5
clone_size: many
cdr3_aa: CASSRTGKNYEQYF
cdr3_nt: TGTGCCAGCAGCCGAACAGGGAAGAACTACGAGCAGTACTTC

d_call: TRBD2
j_call: TRBJ2-2
v_call: TRBV9
clone_size: -
cdr3_aa: CASSVASGGVNTGELFF
cdr3_nt: TGTGCCAGCAGCGTAGCTAGCGGGGGGGTAAACACCGGGGAGCTGTTTTTT

d_call: -
j_call: TRBJ1-2
v_call: TRBV7-2
clone_size: few
cdr3_aa: CASSLTTVAGYTF
cdr3_nt: TGTGCCAGCAGCCTCACAACGGTTGCTGGCTACACCTTC

d_call: -
j_call: TRBJ2-3
v_call: TRBV29-1
clone_size: -
cdr3_aa: CSEGSDTQYF
cdr3_nt: TGCAGCGAGGGGTCGGATACGCAGTATTTT

d_call: -
j_call: TRBJ1-2
v_call: TRBV6-6
clone_size: few
cdr3_aa: CASSKQGADYGYTF
cdr3_nt: TGTGCCAGCAGTAAACAGGGAGCGGACTATGGCTACACCTTC

d_call: -
j_call: TRBJ2-7
v_call: TRBV29-1
clone_size: few
cdr3_aa: CSVAETQSYEQYF
cdr3_nt: TGCAGCGTTGCCGAGACCCAGTCCTACGAGCAGTACTTC

d_call: -
j_call: TRBJ2-7
v_call: TRBV2
clone_size: many
cdr3_aa: CASSAGPYYEQYF
cdr3_nt: TGTGCCAGCAGTGCCGGTCCCTACTACGAGCAGTACTTC

d_call: -
j_call: TRBJ2-7
v_call: TRBV7-3
clone_size: -
cdr3_aa: CASSSNGGPYEQYF
cdr3_nt: TGTGCCAGCAGCTCCAATGGGGGCCCCTACGAGCAGTACTTC

d_call: -
j_call: TRBJ1-4
v_call: TRBV28
clone_size: -
cdr3_aa: CASSLGTLRDATNEKLFF
cdr3_nt: TGTGCCAGCAGTTTGGGGACCCTCAGGGATGCAACTAATGAAAAACTGTTTTTT

d_call: -
j_call: TRBJ2-5
v_call: TRBV20-1
clone_size: many
cdr3_aa: CSAPKETQYF
cdr3_nt: TGCAGTGCTCCGAAAGAGACCCAGTACTTC

d_call: TRBD1
j_call: TRBJ2-7
v_call: TRBV20-1
clone_size: many
cdr3_aa: CSPERGQPYEQYF
cdr3_nt: TGCAGTCCCGAGAGGGGGCAACCCTACGAGCAGTACTTC

d_call: TRBD1
j_call: TRBJ1-4
v_call: TRBV2
clone_size: -
cdr3_aa: CASLTWDRGNEKLFF
cdr3_nt: TGTGCCAGCCTGACCTGGGACAGGGGGAATGAAAAACTGTTTTTT

d_call: TRBD1
j_call: TRBJ2-7
v_call: TRBV18
clone_size: -
cdr3_aa: CASSQGTARSSYEQYF
cdr3_nt: TGTGCCAGCTCACAGGGGACAGCCCGTTCCTCCTACGAGCAGTACTTC

d_call: -
j_call: TRBJ2-5
v_call: TRBV2
clone_size: -
cdr3_aa: CASSEIVGLQETQYF
cdr3_nt: TGTGCCAGCAGTGAAATCGTAGGACTGCAAGAGACCCAGTACTTC

d_call: -
j_call: TRBJ2-7
v_call: TRBV2
clone_size: -
cdr3_aa: CASSDYGASSYEQYF
cdr3_nt: TGTGCCAGCAGTGATTATGGGGCGAGCTCCTACGAGCAGTACTTC

d_call: TRBD2
j_call: TRBJ2-1
v_call: TRBV9
clone_size: -
cdr3_aa: CAGSPSGGPYNEQFF
cdr3_nt: TGTGCCGGCAGCCCAAGCGGGGGGCCCTACAATGAGCAGTTCTTC

d_call: -
j_call: TRBJ2-5
v_call: TRBV9
clone_size: many
cdr3_aa: CASSPRNRDQETQYF
cdr3_nt: TGTGCCAGCAGCCCCCGCAACAGGGACCAAGAGACCCAGTACTTC